Listed below are T cell receptor beta chains from one sample, sequenced in a study of T cell responses to AZD1222 COVID-19 vaccine. Sequencing used immunoSEQ multiplex PCR; TCRdb keeps in-frame clones, though not all of them. Of 53,000 or so clones detected, around 85% appear once; the ten largest clones hold approximately 19%. The source material was peripheral blood, sampled on day 0 of MenACWY control vaccination. The receptors stem from an adult in good health. Both conserved end residues are part of each CDR3. D genes are given only for firm matches. Rows give clone size only sometimes, using once, few, many, or a class for an expanded clone.

j_call: TRBJ1-1; v_call: TRBV30; d_call: NA; clone_size: NA; cdr3_aa: CAWSAPNGKEAFF; cdr3_nt: TGTGCCTGGAGTGCCCCTAATGGAAAGGAAGCTTTCTTT
j_call: TRBJ2-5; v_call: TRBV2; d_call: TRBD1; clone_size: once; cdr3_aa: CASSVGTASDTQYF; cdr3_nt: TGTGCCAGCAGTGTGGGGACAGCGTCGGATACCCAGTACTTC
j_call: TRBJ2-1; v_call: TRBV2; d_call: NA; clone_size: NA; cdr3_aa: CASSVERRVTSSSYYNEQFF; cdr3_nt: TGTGCCAGCAGTGTCGAAAGGCGGGTTACCTCGTCGTCCTACTACAATGAGCAGTTCTTC
j_call: TRBJ2-5; v_call: TRBV6-5; d_call: TRBD2; clone_size: NA; cdr3_aa: CASSPPLAGRETQYF; cdr3_nt: TGTGCCAGCAGTCCACCTCTAGCGGGGAGGGAGACCCAGTACTTC
j_call: TRBJ2-1; v_call: TRBV6-5; d_call: NA; clone_size: NA; cdr3_aa: CASSYPAAAAYNEQFF; cdr3_nt: TGTGCCAGCAGTTACCCCGCGGCGGCCGCCTACAATGAGCAGTTCTTC
j_call: TRBJ2-3; v_call: TRBV9; d_call: NA; clone_size: NA; cdr3_aa: CASSAGPYTDTQYF; cdr3_nt: TGTGCCAGCAGCGCGGGACCCTACACAGATACGCAGTATTTT
j_call: TRBJ2-7; v_call: TRBV19; d_call: TRBD1; clone_size: NA; cdr3_aa: CASSIPGQASYEQYF; cdr3_nt: TGTGCCAGTAGTATCCCCGGACAGGCCTCCTACGAGCAGTACTTC
j_call: TRBJ2-1; v_call: TRBV6-2/TRBV6-3; d_call: TRBD2; clone_size: NA; cdr3_aa: CASSYGTSGKTYMDEQFF; cdr3_nt: TGTGCCAGCAGTTACGGGACTAGCGGTAAAACATATATGGATGAGCAGTTCTTC
j_call: TRBJ2-7; v_call: TRBV11-3; d_call: TRBD1; clone_size: NA; cdr3_aa: CASSGDRGSEQYF; cdr3_nt: TGTGCCAGCTCGGGGGACAGGGGCTCCGAGCAGTACTTC
j_call: TRBJ2-3; v_call: TRBV6-6; d_call: TRBD2; clone_size: NA; cdr3_aa: CASLRRASGITDTQYF; cdr3_nt: TGTGCCAGCCTCCGGCGGGCTAGCGGGATCACAGATACGCAGTATTTT
j_call: TRBJ2-7; v_call: TRBV7-9; d_call: NA; clone_size: NA; cdr3_aa: CASSFSYEQYF; cdr3_nt: TGTGCCAGCAGCTTCAGCTACGAGCAGTACTTC
j_call: TRBJ2-3; v_call: TRBV7-9; d_call: NA; clone_size: NA; cdr3_aa: CASSSQGWDTDTQYF; cdr3_nt: TGTGCCAGCAGCTCCCAGGGTTGGGACACAGATACGCAGTATTTT
j_call: TRBJ1-3; v_call: TRBV6-6; d_call: NA; clone_size: NA; cdr3_aa: CASSYSGEFGGNTIYF; cdr3_nt: TGTGCCAGCAGTTACTCAGGAGAATTTGGAGGCAACACCATATATTTT
j_call: TRBJ2-1; v_call: TRBV19; d_call: TRBD2; clone_size: NA; cdr3_aa: CASTPLAGGPWINEQFF; cdr3_nt: TGTGCCAGTACCCCACTAGCGGGAGGGCCGTGGATCAATGAGCAGTTCTTC
j_call: TRBJ2-6; v_call: TRBV9; d_call: NA; clone_size: NA; cdr3_aa: CASSVVSGANVLTF; cdr3_nt: TGTGCCAGCAGCGTAGTCTCTGGGGCCAACGTCCTGACTTTC
j_call: TRBJ2-7; v_call: TRBV5-4; d_call: TRBD2; clone_size: NA; cdr3_aa: CASSSRLAGTSYEQYF; cdr3_nt: TGTGCCAGCAGCTCGCGACTAGCGGGAACTTCCTACGAGCAGTACTTC
j_call: TRBJ2-2; v_call: TRBV9; d_call: NA; clone_size: NA; cdr3_aa: CASSMGGLTGELFF; cdr3_nt: TGTGCCAGCAGCATGGGGGGCCTGACCGGGGAGCTGTTTTTT
j_call: TRBJ1-1; v_call: TRBV5-1; d_call: NA; clone_size: few; cdr3_aa: CASSLVVGAGLDTEAFF; cdr3_nt: TGCGCCAGCAGCTTGGTAGTGGGGGCAGGGTTGGACACTGAAGCTTTCTTT
j_call: TRBJ2-7; v_call: TRBV7-2; d_call: TRBD2; clone_size: NA; cdr3_aa: CASSLARSGSRYEQYF; cdr3_nt: TGTGCCAGCAGCTTAGCGCGTAGCGGGAGTAGGTACGAGCAGTACTTC
j_call: TRBJ2-2; v_call: TRBV18; d_call: NA; clone_size: NA; cdr3_aa: CASSPGRQSPSNTGELFF; cdr3_nt: TGTGCCAGCTCACCAGGGCGTCAGAGCCCATCGAACACCGGGGAGCTGTTTTTT
j_call: TRBJ2-2; v_call: TRBV18; d_call: TRBD2; clone_size: NA; cdr3_aa: CASSPPSSGNTGELFF; cdr3_nt: TGTGCCAGCTCACCACCGTCTAGCGGGAACACCGGGGAGCTGTTTTTT
j_call: TRBJ1-1; v_call: TRBV6-6; d_call: TRBD1; clone_size: NA; cdr3_aa: CASSYRQGPEAFF; cdr3_nt: TGTGCCAGCAGTTATAGACAGGGTCCTGAAGCTTTCTTT
j_call: TRBJ2-1; v_call: TRBV7-8; d_call: TRBD2; clone_size: NA; cdr3_aa: CASSPPGLAGDEQFF; cdr3_nt: TGTGCCAGCAGCCCACCCGGACTAGCGGGAGATGAGCAGTTCTTC
j_call: TRBJ2-7; v_call: TRBV5-1; d_call: NA; clone_size: NA; cdr3_aa: CASSLERRDEQYF; cdr3_nt: TGCGCCAGCAGCTTGGAGCGGCGGGACGAGCAGTACTTC
j_call: TRBJ2-1; v_call: TRBV7-9; d_call: NA; clone_size: NA; cdr3_aa: CASSKIPPANNEQFF; cdr3_nt: TGTGCCAGCAGCAAAATCCCCCCCGCAAACAATGAGCAGTTCTTC
j_call: TRBJ1-2; v_call: TRBV4-1; d_call: NA; clone_size: NA; cdr3_aa: CASSSTGILYGYTF; cdr3_nt: TGCGCCAGCAGCTCCACAGGGATTCTCTATGGCTACACCTTC
j_call: TRBJ1-5; v_call: TRBV15; d_call: TRBD1; clone_size: few; cdr3_aa: CATSRDLTGQGEGNQPQHF; cdr3_nt: TGTGCCACCAGCAGAGACCTAACCGGACAGGGTGAGGGCAATCAGCCCCAGCATTTT
j_call: TRBJ2-3; v_call: TRBV15; d_call: NA; clone_size: NA; cdr3_aa: CATSSNIPRDTDTQYF; cdr3_nt: TGTGCCACCAGCAGTAACATCCCGAGGGACACAGATACGCAGTATTTT
j_call: TRBJ2-2; v_call: TRBV29-1; d_call: TRBD1; clone_size: once; cdr3_aa: CSARTGGYTGELFF; cdr3_nt: TGCAGCGCTAGGACAGGGGGCTACACCGGGGAGCTGTTTTTT
j_call: TRBJ2-1; v_call: TRBV6-5; d_call: NA; clone_size: once; cdr3_aa: CASTPDRSPYNEQFF; cdr3_nt: TGTGCCAGCACCCCCGACAGGTCCCCCTACAATGAGCAGTTCTTC
j_call: TRBJ2-3; v_call: TRBV4-3; d_call: NA; clone_size: NA; cdr3_aa: CASSQDHTAGTTQYF; cdr3_nt: TGCGCCAGCAGCCAAGATCATACTGCAGGGACGACGCAGTATTTT
j_call: TRBJ2-5; v_call: TRBV5-1; d_call: TRBD2; clone_size: NA; cdr3_aa: CASSLAGRERGETQYF; cdr3_nt: TGCGCCAGCAGCTTGGCCGGGCGGGAGCGAGGAGAGACCCAGTACTTC
j_call: TRBJ1-3; v_call: TRBV5-4; d_call: NA; clone_size: NA; cdr3_aa: CASSLAGRSSGNTIYF; cdr3_nt: TGTGCCAGCAGCTTGGCTGGGAGAAGCTCTGGAAACACCATATATTTT
j_call: TRBJ2-3; v_call: TRBV5-1; d_call: NA; clone_size: once; cdr3_aa: CASSKGLTDTQYF; cdr3_nt: TGCGCCAGCAGCAAGGGACTTACAGATACGCAGTATTTT
j_call: TRBJ2-5; v_call: TRBV4-2; d_call: TRBD2; clone_size: NA; cdr3_aa: CASSQDRERGTQYF; cdr3_nt: TGTGCCAGCAGCCAAGATAGAGAGCGGGGTACCCAGTACTTC
j_call: TRBJ2-2; v_call: TRBV29-1; d_call: NA; clone_size: NA; cdr3_aa: CSVGHLGTGELFF; cdr3_nt: TGCAGCGTCGGACACCTCGGTACCGGGGAGCTGTTTTTT